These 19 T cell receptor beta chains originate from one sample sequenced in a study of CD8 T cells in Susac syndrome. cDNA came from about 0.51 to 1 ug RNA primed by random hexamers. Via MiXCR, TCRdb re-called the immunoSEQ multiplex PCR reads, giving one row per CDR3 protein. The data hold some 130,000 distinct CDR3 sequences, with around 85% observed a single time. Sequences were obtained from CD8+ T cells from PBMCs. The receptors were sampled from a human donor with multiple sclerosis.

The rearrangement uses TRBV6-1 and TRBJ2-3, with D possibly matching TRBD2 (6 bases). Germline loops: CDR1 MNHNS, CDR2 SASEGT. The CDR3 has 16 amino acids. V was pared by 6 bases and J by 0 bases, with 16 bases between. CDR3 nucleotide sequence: TGTGCCAGCAGACCCAAACTTGGGACTAGCACAGATACGCAGTATTTT. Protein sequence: CASRPKLGTSTDTQYF.

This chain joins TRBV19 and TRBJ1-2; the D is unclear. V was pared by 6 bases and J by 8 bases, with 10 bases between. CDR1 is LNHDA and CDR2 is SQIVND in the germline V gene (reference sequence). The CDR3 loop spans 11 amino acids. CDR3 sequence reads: CASRDGPGYTF. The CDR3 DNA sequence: TGTGCCAGTAGGGACGGGCCAGGCTACACCTTC.

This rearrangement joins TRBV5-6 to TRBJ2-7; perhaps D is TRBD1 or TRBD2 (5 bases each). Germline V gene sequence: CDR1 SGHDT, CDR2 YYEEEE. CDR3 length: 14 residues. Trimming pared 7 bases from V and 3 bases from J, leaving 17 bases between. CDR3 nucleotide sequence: TGTGCCAGCCGTCCGGGACCGTTTTTCTACGAGCAGTACTTC. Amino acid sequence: CASRPGPFFYEQYF.

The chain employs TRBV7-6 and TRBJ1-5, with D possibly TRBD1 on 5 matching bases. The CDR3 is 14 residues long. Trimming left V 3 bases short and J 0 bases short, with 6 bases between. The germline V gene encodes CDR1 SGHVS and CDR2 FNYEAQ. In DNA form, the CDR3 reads TGTGCCAGCAGCTTGGACATTAGCAATCAGCCCCAGCATTTT. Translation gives CASSLDISNQPQHF. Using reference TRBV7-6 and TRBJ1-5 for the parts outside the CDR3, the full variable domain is GAGVSQSPRYKVTKRGQDVALRCDPISGHVSLYWYRQALGQGPEFLTYFNYEAQQDKSGLPNDRFSAERPEGSISTLTIQRTEQRDSAMYRCASSLDISNQPQHFGDGTRLSIL.

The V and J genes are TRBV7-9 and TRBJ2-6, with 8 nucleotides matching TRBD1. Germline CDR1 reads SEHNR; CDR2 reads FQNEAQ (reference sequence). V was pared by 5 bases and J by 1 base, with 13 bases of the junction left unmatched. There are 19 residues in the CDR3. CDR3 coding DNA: TGTGCCAGCAGCCCCGGACAGGGCCGTATCTCGTCTGGGGCCAACGTCCTGACTTTC. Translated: CASSPGQGRISSGANVLTF.

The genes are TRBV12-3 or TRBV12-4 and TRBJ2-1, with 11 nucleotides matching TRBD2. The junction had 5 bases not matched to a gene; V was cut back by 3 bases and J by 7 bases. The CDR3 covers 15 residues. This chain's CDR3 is CASSFSASGRNEQFF. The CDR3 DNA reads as TGTGCCAGCAGTTTTTCTGCTAGCGGGAGGAATGAGCAGTTCTTC.

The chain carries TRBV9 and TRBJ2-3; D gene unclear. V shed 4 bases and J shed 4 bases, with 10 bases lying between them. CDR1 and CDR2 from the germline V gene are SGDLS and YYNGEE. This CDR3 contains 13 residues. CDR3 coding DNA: TGTGCCAGCAGCACCGATTCGCCAGATACGCAGTATTTT. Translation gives CASSTDSPDTQYF.

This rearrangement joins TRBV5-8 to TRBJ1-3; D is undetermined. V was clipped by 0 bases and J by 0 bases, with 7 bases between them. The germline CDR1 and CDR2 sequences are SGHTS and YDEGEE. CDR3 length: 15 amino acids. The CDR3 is CASSLAISSGNTIYF. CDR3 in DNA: TGTGCCAGCAGCTTGGCCATAAGCTCTGGAAACACCATATATTTT.

The CDR3 protein is CASSLSGLTEAFF. The CDR3 DNA is TGTGCCAGCAGTTTATCGGGGCTCACTGAAGCTTTCTTT. J is TRBJ1-1 and V is TRBV27, with D perhaps matching TRBD1 (5 bases). The germline V gene has CDR1 MNHEY and CDR2 SMNVEV (reference sequence). The CDR3 extends over 13 amino acids. Trimming took 0 bases from V and 4 from J, leaving 6 bases between them.

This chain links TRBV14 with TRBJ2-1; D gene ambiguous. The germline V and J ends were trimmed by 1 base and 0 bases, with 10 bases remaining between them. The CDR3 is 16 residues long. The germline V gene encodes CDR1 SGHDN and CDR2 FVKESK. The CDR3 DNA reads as TGTGCCAGCAGCCAAGCGCACGATAGCTCCTACAATGAGCAGTTCTTC. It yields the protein CASSQAHDSSYNEQFF.

The CDR3: CASSFSAGGNEQFF. DNA for the CDR3: TGTGCCAGCAGCTTCTCCGCGGGGGGGAATGAGCAGTTCTTC. The chain has TRBV7-2 and TRBJ2-1, with 9 bases aligning to TRBD2. The length of the CDR3 is 14 residues. V was pared by 3 bases and J by 7 bases, with 4 bases of the junction left unmatched. Germline loops: CDR1 SGHTA, CDR2 FQGNSA.

CDR3 sequence reads: CASSLRSLGGVYF. In nucleotides, the CDR3 is TGTGCCAGCAGCCTTCGCTCCCTGGGGGGGGTGTATTTT. The V call is TRBV21-1, the J call TRBJ1-3; the listed D gene, TRBD1, was not tested against the DNA. TRBV21-1 is classified as a pseudogene. The CDR3 spans 13 residues.

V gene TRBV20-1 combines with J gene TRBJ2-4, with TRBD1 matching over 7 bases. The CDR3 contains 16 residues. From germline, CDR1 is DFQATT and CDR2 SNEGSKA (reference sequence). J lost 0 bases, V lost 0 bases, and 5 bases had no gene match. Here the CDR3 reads CSARDTGAIAKNIQYF. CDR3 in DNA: TGCAGTGCTAGAGATACAGGGGCCATAGCCAAAAACATTCAGTACTTC.

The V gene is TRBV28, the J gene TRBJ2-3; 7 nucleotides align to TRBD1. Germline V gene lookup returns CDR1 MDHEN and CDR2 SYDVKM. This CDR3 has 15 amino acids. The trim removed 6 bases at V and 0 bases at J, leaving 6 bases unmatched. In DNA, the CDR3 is TGTGCCAGCAGCTGGGACAGAACTAGCACAGATACGCAGTATTTT. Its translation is CASSWDRTSTDTQYF.

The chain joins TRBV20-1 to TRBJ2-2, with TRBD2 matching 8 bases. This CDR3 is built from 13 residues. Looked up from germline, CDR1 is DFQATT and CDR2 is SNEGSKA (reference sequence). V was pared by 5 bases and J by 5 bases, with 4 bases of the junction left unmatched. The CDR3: CSALGLETGELFF. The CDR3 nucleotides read TGCAGTGCTCTGGGACTAGAGACCGGGGAGCTGTTTTTT.

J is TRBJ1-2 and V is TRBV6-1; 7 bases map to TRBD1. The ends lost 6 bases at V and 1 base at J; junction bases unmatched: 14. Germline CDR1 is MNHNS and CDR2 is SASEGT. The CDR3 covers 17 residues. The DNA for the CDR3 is TGTGCCAGCAGGCCCTCCTACCGGGACAGTAATAACTATGGCTACACCTTC. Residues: CASRPSYRDSNNYGYTF.

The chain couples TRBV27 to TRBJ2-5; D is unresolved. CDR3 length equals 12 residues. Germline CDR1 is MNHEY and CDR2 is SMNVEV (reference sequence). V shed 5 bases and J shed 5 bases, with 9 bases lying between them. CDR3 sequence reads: CASSPDMETQYF. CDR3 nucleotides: TGTGCCAGCAGTCCTGATATGGAGACCCAGTACTTC.

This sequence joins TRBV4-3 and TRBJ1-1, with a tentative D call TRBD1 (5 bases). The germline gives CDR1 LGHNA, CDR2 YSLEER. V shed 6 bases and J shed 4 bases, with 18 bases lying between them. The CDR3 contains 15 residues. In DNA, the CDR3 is TGCGCCAGCAGTCGGTTTCAGGGTAGCCTCACTGAAGCTTTCTTT. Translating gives CASSRFQGSLTEAFF.

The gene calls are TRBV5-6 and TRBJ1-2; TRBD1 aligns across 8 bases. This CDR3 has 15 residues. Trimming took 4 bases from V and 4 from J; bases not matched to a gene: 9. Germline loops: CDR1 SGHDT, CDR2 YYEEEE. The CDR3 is CASSTSPTGGYGYTF. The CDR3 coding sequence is TGTGCCAGCAGCACATCCCCTACAGGGGGCTATGGCTACACCTTC.